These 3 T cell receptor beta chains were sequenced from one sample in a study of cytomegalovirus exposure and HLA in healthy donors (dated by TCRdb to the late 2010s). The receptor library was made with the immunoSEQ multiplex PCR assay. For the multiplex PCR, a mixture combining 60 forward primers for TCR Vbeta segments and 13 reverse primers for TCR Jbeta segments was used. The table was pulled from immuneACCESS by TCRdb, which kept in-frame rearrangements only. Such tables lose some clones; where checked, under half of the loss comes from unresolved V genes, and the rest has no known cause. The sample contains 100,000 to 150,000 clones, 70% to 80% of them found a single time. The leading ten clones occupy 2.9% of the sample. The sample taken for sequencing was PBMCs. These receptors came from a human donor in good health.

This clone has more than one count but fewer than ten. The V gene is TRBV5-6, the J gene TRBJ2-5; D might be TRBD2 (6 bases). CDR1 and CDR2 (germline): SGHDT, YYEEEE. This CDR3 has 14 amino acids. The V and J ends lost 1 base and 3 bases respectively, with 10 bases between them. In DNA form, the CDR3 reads TGTGCCAGCAGCTTGCTCGGGGGTAAAGAGACCCAGTACTTC. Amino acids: CASSLLGGKETQYF.

The CDR3 loop is CASRSDRGPLSYEQYF. Written as DNA, the CDR3 is TGTGCCAGCAGGTCGGACAGGGGGCCCCTCTCCTACGAGCAGTACTTC. The chain joins TRBV5-5 to TRBJ2-7; 11 positions agree with TRBD1. The junction had 7 bases not matched to a gene; V was cut back by 5 bases and J by 0 bases. Germline V CDR1 and CDR2: SGHKS, YYEKEE (reference sequence). CDR3 size: 16 residues.

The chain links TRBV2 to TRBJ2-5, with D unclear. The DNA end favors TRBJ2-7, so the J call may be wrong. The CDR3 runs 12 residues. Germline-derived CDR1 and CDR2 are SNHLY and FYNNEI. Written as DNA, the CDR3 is TGTGCCAGCATGATGACACCCTACGAGCAGTACTTC. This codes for CASMMTPYEQYF.